This TCR beta chain emerged from a study of shared clonotypes between healthy human individuals. Terminally differentiated effector memory CD45RA+ cells were excluded from the naive CD8 cells, which were CD45RO-negative and positively selected for CCR7. Donors, healthy HIV-negative adults, lacked recent acute infections or vaccinations. Sequencing was at deep level. The data were produced by immunoSEQ multiplex PCR, yet TCRdb's version contains in-frame clones alone and is incomplete. Here the sample spans about 2.1 million clones, 85% to 95% being singletons. General study findings and limits: Unshared clonotypes carried lower generation probabilities than those common to all four donors.

V gave up 3 bases and J gave up 6 bases; unmatched junction bases: 3. This CDR3 is built from 12 residues. From germline, CDR1 is SQVTM and CDR2 ANQGSEA. This clone was recorded once. No antigen is known for it. V usage is TRBV29-1 and J usage is TRBJ1-1, with 8 bases lining up with TRBD1. This receptor was taken from a man aged 18-30 years in good health. Some clones in this sample may be carry-over from other donors' samples. Sample: naive CD8+ T cells from PBMCs. CDR3: CSVEQGAPEAFF. Here the CDR3 DNA reads TGCAGCGTTGAGCAGGGGGCCCCTGAAGCTTTCTTT.